This section outlines one T cell receptor beta chain sequence together with its context. Antigen unknown. Because the CDR3's place on the DNA is in doubt, the DNA is left out and the CDR3 is given as listed by TCRdb. The source of the sample is a study of cytomegalovirus exposure and HLA in healthy donors. Broader study findings: Some public TCRs appeared in many individuals, while most sequences were rare. The study put 150 or so TCR beta chains on its list as cytomegalovirus-associated. Per a later analysis, HLA-associated TCR beta chains showed more clonal expansion than other, equally common TCR beta chains.

Per germline, CDR1 LNHDA and CDR2 SQIVND (reference sequence). The CDR3 has 15 residues if both end residues are counted. Primers included in the PCR were 60 Vbeta and 13 Jbeta primers. The data were produced by immunoSEQ multiplex PCR, yet TCRdb's version contains in-frame clones alone and is incomplete. The sample includes about 140,000 clones, around 80% seen only once; the top ten take 3.2%. Input material: PBMCs. This TCR derives from a man aged 18 to 29 in good health and CMV-seropositive. The chain combines TRBV19 with TRBJ1-5. The CDR3 region is CASTSEVAEGGPQHF.